Each of the 31 T cell receptor beta chains below was sequenced from the same sample in a study of shared clonotypes between healthy human individuals. Sequencing used immunoSEQ multiplex PCR; TCRdb keeps in-frame clones, though not all of them. The sample includes just over 2,000,000 clones, around 95% of them seen just once. Sequencing was carried out using naive CD4+ T cells sorted from blood. Stated subset: CD45RA+ positively selected. All receptors derive from a man aged 18 to 29 in good health.

V gene TRBV4-1 combines with J gene TRBJ2-1, with 8 nucleotides matching TRBD2. Germline assignment: CDR1 MGHRA and CDR2 YSYEKL. The CDR3 totals 15 residues. With V trimmed by 1 base and J by 8 bases, 7 bases remained unmatched. The CDR3 bases are TGCGCCAGCAGCCAAGCAGGGCTAGCGGGCCATGAGCAGTTCTTC. Protein: CASSQAGLAGHEQFF.

The chain uses TRBV5-1 and TRBJ2-7, with D possibly being TRBD1 or TRBD2 (5 bases each). V shed 0 bases and J shed 6 bases, with 16 bases lying between them. This CDR3 is built from 15 residues. From germline, CDR1 is SGHRS and CDR2 YFSETQ. CDR3 sequence: CASSLGWGSLSEQYF. CDR3 bases: TGCGCCAGCAGCTTGGGGTGGGGGAGTCTCTCCGAGCAGTACTTC.

J is TRBJ1-4 and V is TRBV15; the D gene is possibly TRBD1 (5 bases). The CDR3 spans 14 residues. Trimming shortened V by 8 bases and J by 2 bases, and 12 bases separated the two germline ends. Germline V gene data show CDR1 as LNHNV and CDR2 as YYDKDF (reference sequence). The CDR3 sequence: CATHRGRTNEKLFF. In nucleotides, the CDR3 is TGTGCCACCCACCGGGGACGGACTAATGAAAAACTGTTTTTT.

On this clone itself: The junction differs from germline at one of its ends, possibly a read error. V is TRBV7-2 and J is TRBJ2-5; D possibly corresponds to TRBD1 (5 bases). This CDR3 is 16 amino acids long. Per germline, CDR1 SGHTA and CDR2 FQGNSA. The CDR3 nucleotides are TGTGCCAGCAGGTTAGCCCCCTACAGGAAACAAGAGACCCAGTACTTC. This translates into CASRLAPYRKQETQYF.

J is TRBJ2-7 and V is TRBV7-2, with D possibly being TRBD1 or TRBD2 (5 bases each). CDR1 and CDR2 (germline): SGHTA, FQGNSA. V was shortened by 3 bases and J by 6 bases, with 15 bases between the two germline ends. The CDR3 consists of 14 residues. CDR3 DNA sequence: TGTGCCAGCAGCTTCGTCGAGAGGGGATTCGAGCAGTACTTC. Protein: CASSFVERGFEQYF.

This chain connects TRBV30 to TRBJ2-1, with 8 bases that match TRBD2. The germline V gene has CDR1 GTSNPN and CDR2 SVGIG (reference sequence). V dropped 3 bases and J dropped 7; count of bases not matched to a gene: 14. This CDR3 region has 16 residues. CDR3 region: CAWSAPGLASGNEQFF. In nucleotides, the CDR3 is TGTGCCTGGAGCGCACCTGGACTAGCCAGTGGAAATGAGCAGTTCTTC.

The table lists this clone with a count of one. The V and J genes are TRBV27 and TRBJ1-1; D gene unclear. Germline V gene sequence: CDR1 MNHEY, CDR2 SMNVEV (reference sequence). This CDR3 has 13 residues. The V end was cut by 5 bases, the J end by 1 base, with 8 bases between. The CDR3 reads CASSPEWNTEAFF. CDR3 nucleotides: TGTGCCAGCAGTCCAGAGTGGAACACTGAAGCTTTCTTT.

The chain couples TRBV5-6 to TRBJ2-7; D is unresolved. V was trimmed by 4 bases and J by 2 bases, leaving 16 bases between them. Germline V CDR1 and CDR2: SGHDT, YYEEEE. This CDR3 contains 15 residues. CDR3 sequence: CASSEINSLTYEQYF. In nucleotides, the CDR3 is TGTGCCAGCAGCGAAATAAATTCACTTACCTACGAGCAGTACTTC. The full variable domain, its missing parts supplied by reference TRBV5-6 and TRBJ2-7, is DAGVTQSPTHLIKTRGQQVTLRCSPKSGHDTVSWYQQALGQGPQFIFQYYEEEERQRGNFPDRFSGHQFPNYSSELNVNALLLGDSALYLCASSEINSLTYEQYFGPGTRLTVT.

This chain connects TRBV6-1 to TRBJ1-1; 9 bases fit TRBD1. The V gene end was trimmed by 4 bases and the J gene end by 1 base; junction bases not matched to a gene: 7. The CDR3 is 16 amino acids. Per the germline V gene, CDR1 is MNHNS and CDR2 is SASEGT. DNA of the CDR3: TGTGCCAGCAGTGTCCGACAGGGGGGTAGGAACACTGAAGCTTTCTTT. Translating gives CASSVRQGGRNTEAFF.

The chain is built from TRBV10-3 and TRBJ2-3; 14 bases fit TRBD2. J lost 2 bases, V lost 8 bases, and 3 bases had no gene match. CDR3 length: 15 amino acids. Germline V gene data show CDR1 as ENHRY and CDR2 as SYGVKD. The CDR3 DNA reads TGTGCCATCGGGACTAGCGGGGGTACCACAGATACGCAGTATTTT. It codes for CAIGTSGGTTDTQYF.

The chain couples TRBV5-1 to TRBJ2-1; maybe TRBD1 (5 bases). The CDR3 runs 13 residues. Looked up from germline, CDR1 is SGHRS and CDR2 is YFSETQ. Deletions cut 4 bases from V and 8 bases from J, with 13 bases between. CDR3: CASSGQGVDEQFF. CDR3 in DNA: TGCGCCAGCAGCGGCCAGGGTGTGGATGAGCAGTTCTTC.

The chain links TRBV5-4 to TRBJ2-7, with D hard to call. Trimming removed 0 bases at V and 2 bases at J, with 9 bases between. The V gene's germline CDR1 is SGHNT and CDR2 YYREEE (reference sequence). CDR3 length: 14 residues. The CDR3, as DNA: TGTGCCAGCAGCTTGGGACTGCGAGCCTACGAGCAGTACTTC. Its protein product is CASSLGLRAYEQYF.

V is TRBV7-2 and J is TRBJ1-1; unclear D gene. Germline CDR1 and CDR2: SGHTA and FQGNSA. The CDR3 length is 14 residues. Trimming stripped 5 bases from V and 6 bases from J, with 16 bases between. CDR3 coding DNA: TGTGCCAGCAGCCCCTCGAGGTTTATAGCTGAAGCTTTCTTT. Translation: CASSPSRFIAEAFF.

V usage is TRBV4-1 and J usage is TRBJ1-4, with D possibly being TRBD1 (5 bases). The germline V gene has CDR1 MGHRA and CDR2 YSYEKL. The CDR3 is 17 amino acids. With 0 bases removed from V and 7 bases from J, the gap between germline ends came to 18 bases. The CDR3 DNA follows: TGCGCCAGCAGCCAAGATTCAGGAGAGGGGTTAGGTGAAAAACTGTTTTTT. Its protein product is CASSQDSGEGLGEKLFF.

The V and J genes are TRBV9 and TRBJ1-2; unclear D gene. The V gene lost 4 bases and the J gene lost 1 base, with 11 bases spanning the gap. The length of the CDR3 is 14 residues. Germline CDR1 is SGDLS and CDR2 is YYNGEE. CDR3 bases: TGTGCCAGCAGCAACGGTAACCTTAACTATGGCTACACCTTC. It yields the protein CASSNGNLNYGYTF.

This clone was counted once. The rearrangement uses TRBV4-1 and TRBJ2-7; TRBD1 is a possible D gene (6 bases). The CDR3 covers 15 residues. Germline V gene data show CDR1 as MGHRA and CDR2 as YSYEKL. V was cut by 4 bases and J by 3 bases, with 16 bases left in between. This CDR3 reads CASSLSRGTYYEQYF. The CDR3 bases are TGCGCCAGCAGCCTATCGAGGGGGACCTACTACGAGCAGTACTTC.

The V call is TRBV6-1, the J call TRBJ1-1; 7 positions agree with TRBD1. The germline V gene encodes CDR1 MNHNS and CDR2 SASEGT. The J segment lost 0 bases and the V segment lost 9 bases, leaving 4 bases of the junction unmatched. The CDR3 consists of 13 residues. The CDR3 nucleotides are TGTGCCAGTTTGACAGGGCTGAACACTGAAGCTTTCTTT. Translation: CASLTGLNTEAFF.

The genes are TRBV25-1 and TRBJ2-2, with D hard to call. Trimming pared 3 bases from V and 0 bases from J, leaving 8 bases between. From germline, CDR1 is MGHDK and CDR2 SYGVNS. CDR3 size: 15 residues. CDR3 sequence (DNA): TGTGCCAGCAGTGATGGGTATACGAACACCGGGGAGCTGTTTTTT. It yields the protein CASSDGYTNTGELFF.

This chain connects TRBV9 to TRBJ2-3, with 8 bases that match TRBD1. Germline V gene data show CDR1 as SGDLS and CDR2 as YYNGEE. Losses at the gene ends were 3 bases for V and 3 bases for J; bases not matched to a gene: 6. The CDR3 runs 15 residues. The CDR3 loop is CASSAATGGTDTQYF. The CDR3 DNA sequence: TGTGCCAGCAGCGCGGCTACAGGGGGGACAGATACGCAGTATTTT. The whole variable domain, remainder taken from reference TRBV9 and TRBJ2-3, is DSGVTQTPKHLITATGQRVTLRCSPRSGDLSVYWYQQSLDQGLQFLIQYYNGEERAKGNILERFSAQQFPDLHSELNLSSLELGDSALYFCASSAATGGTDTQYFGPGTRLTVL.

The chain links TRBV7-2 to TRBJ2-3; D might be TRBD2 (7 bases). The germline gives CDR1 SGHTA, CDR2 FQGNSA. V was shortened by 4 bases and J by 6 bases, with 23 bases between the two germline ends. The CDR3 spans 17 residues. The CDR3 protein is CASSSAVRAGALDTQYF. CDR3 sequence (DNA): TGTGCCAGCAGCTCGGCCGTCCGTGCGGGGGCCCTCGATACGCAGTATTTT. Full variable domain (outside the CDR3, taken from reference TRBV7-2 and TRBJ2-3): GAGVSQSPSNKVTEKGKDVELRCDPISGHTALYWYRQSLGQGLEFLIYFQGNSAPDKSGLPSDRFSAERTGGSVSTLTIQRTQQEDSAVYLCASSSAVRAGALDTQYFGPGTRLTVL.

The chain is built from TRBV11-2 and TRBJ2-1; 7 bases are a match to TRBD1. Germline values: CDR1 SGHAT, CDR2 FQNNGV. The CDR3 sequence is 17 residues long. After removal of 5 bases from V and 3 bases from J, the junction contained 13 bases not matched to a gene. CDR3 in amino acids: CASSPRPQGVDYNEQFF. In nucleotides, the CDR3 is TGTGCCAGCAGCCCACGCCCCCAGGGGGTGGACTACAATGAGCAGTTCTTC.

The gene calls are TRBV11-2 and TRBJ2-5; possibly TRBD2 for D (6 bases). The CDR3 runs to 12 residues. Germline loops: CDR1 SGHAT, CDR2 FQNNGV. V lost 5 bases and J lost 2, with 6 bases in between. CDR3 nucleotide sequence: TGTGCCAGCAGCGGGACTCAAGAGACCCAGTACTTC. Protein: CASSGTQETQYF.

The chain combines TRBV7-9 with TRBJ1-6; 7 bases are shared with TRBD1. Germline V CDR1 and CDR2: SEHNR, FQNEAQ (reference sequence). V shed 5 bases and J 7 bases; nucleotides not matched to a gene: 11. This CDR3 is built from 16 residues. The CDR3 loop reads CASSPPRQGVNSPLHF. Written as DNA, the CDR3 is TGTGCCAGCAGCCCCCCCCGACAGGGTGTAAATTCACCCCTCCACTTT.

The rearrangement uses TRBV9 and TRBJ1-4; D is uncertain. V lost 0 bases, J lost 4 bases, and 7 bases lay in between. CDR1 is SGDLS and CDR2 is YYNGEE in the germline V gene. This CDR3 is 14 amino acids long. The CDR3 is CASSVGRNNEKLFF. CDR3 DNA sequence: TGTGCCAGCAGCGTAGGACGGAATAATGAAAAACTGTTTTTT.

The V and J genes are TRBV6-5 and TRBJ2-4; no clear D. Germline V lookup: CDR1 MNHEY, CDR2 SVGAGI. The germline V and J ends were trimmed by 1 base and 0 bases, with 7 bases remaining between them. This CDR3 contains 15 residues. The CDR3 region is CASSYYTEAKNIQYF. Here the CDR3 DNA reads TGTGCCAGCAGTTACTATACAGAAGCCAAAAACATTCAGTACTTC.

CDR3 residues: CASSRDRGSSDTQYF. The CDR3 DNA reads as TGTGCCAGCAGCCGAGACAGGGGATCGTCAGATACGCAGTATTTT. The chain uses TRBV6-5 and TRBJ2-3; 8 bases agree with TRBD1. The V and J ends lost 6 bases and 4 bases, in that order; junction bases with no gene match: 9. The germline CDR1 and CDR2 sequences are MNHEY and SVGAGI. CDR3 length: 15 residues.

The genes are TRBV11-2 and TRBJ1-4; 10 bases line up with TRBD1. There are 16 residues in the CDR3. Germline-derived CDR1 and CDR2 are SGHAT and FQNNGV. The J segment lost 4 bases and the V segment lost 5 bases, leaving 7 bases of the junction unmatched. CDR3 in amino acids: CASSNRDRGVNEKLFF. CDR3 in DNA: TGTGCCAGCAGCAACCGGGACAGGGGAGTTAATGAAAAACTGTTTTTT.

V gene TRBV2 combines with J gene TRBJ2-7; D remains ambiguous. CDR3 length: 13 amino acids. CDR1 and CDR2 from the germline V gene are SNHLY and FYNNEI. V lost 6 bases to trimming and J lost 2 bases, with 11 bases between them. The CDR3 reads CASSLGTPYEQYF. CDR3 bases: TGTGCCAGCAGCCTCGGAACTCCCTACGAGCAGTACTTC.

The V gene is TRBV7-3, the J gene TRBJ2-3, with D perhaps being TRBD1 or TRBD2 (5 bases each). Trimming removed 2 bases at V and 2 bases at J, with 11 bases between. CDR1 is SGHTA and CDR2 is FQGTGA in the germline V gene. The CDR3 length is 15 residues. The CDR3 loop reads CASSLDGAFTDTQYF. The CDR3 DNA is TGTGCCAGCAGCTTAGACGGGGCCTTCACAGATACGCAGTATTTT.

This clone has only one observation. Other DNA sequences in the sample encode the same CDR3. This sequence joins TRBV10-3 and TRBJ2-5; perhaps TRBD1 as D (5 bases). The germline V gene encodes CDR1 ENHRY and CDR2 SYGVKD. This CDR3 comprises 13 residues. Between the trimmed V and J ends, which lost 4 bases and 5 bases, there was a span of 11 bases. CDR3 nucleotides: TGTGCCATCAGTGGTAGGGGTGGGGAGACCCAGTACTTC. Translating it yields CAISGRGGETQYF.

This clone was found once. The J gene is TRBJ2-7, the V gene TRBV7-2; 8 positions agree with TRBD2. V was pared by 6 bases and J by 3 bases, with 10 bases of the junction left unmatched. The germline CDR1 and CDR2 sequences are SGHTA and FQGNSA. This CDR3 region has 15 residues. CDR3 nucleotide sequence: TGTGCCAGCAGGCGAACTAGCGGACTTCACTACGAGCAGTACTTC. Protein: CASRRTSGLHYEQYF.